The 3 T cell receptor beta chains listed next were all sequenced from one sample in a study of shared clonotypes between healthy human individuals. Sequencing was performed with immunoSEQ multiplex PCR; in TCRdb, only in-frame clones are kept and a portion is missing. The table records approximately 1.5 million clones, 98% of them present only once. The specimen sequenced was naive CD4+ T cells sorted from blood. Subset meaning: CD45RA+ positively selected. The receptors were gathered from a man aged 25 to 40 in good health.

The chain links TRBV28 to TRBJ2-1; 13 bases match TRBD2. Germline CDR1 reads MDHEN; CDR2 reads SYDVKM. Trimming took 1 base from V and 4 from J; bases not matched to a gene: 1. The CDR3 is 16 residues long. CDR3 DNA sequence: TGTGCCAGCAGTTTATCGGGACTAGCGGGATACAATGAGCAGTTCTTC. It is translated as CASSLSGLAGYNEQFF.

J is TRBJ2-2 and V is TRBV7-8; the D gene is possibly TRBD2 (6 bases). The CDR3 extends over 16 amino acids. V gave up 2 bases and J gave up 7 bases, with 17 bases separating them. Germline V lookup: CDR1 SGHVS, CDR2 FQNEAQ. CDR3 nucleotides: TGTGCCAGCAGCTTAAGTTGGCGGGATAGAATCGGGGAGCTGTTTTTT. As protein: CASSLSWRDRIGELFF.

The chain couples TRBV6-4 to TRBJ2-3; the D is unclear. CDR3 length: 15 amino acids. V lost 4 bases, J lost 4 bases, and 15 bases lay in between. Germline V lookup: CDR1 MRHNA, CDR2 SNTAGT. This chain's CDR3 is CASSASGPVPDTQYF. The CDR3 nucleotides read TGTGCCAGCAGTGCATCTGGACCGGTACCAGATACGCAGTATTTT.